This TCR beta chain was identified during a study of blood T cells in healthy people across ages. Study-wide results and limits: The diversity estimates, figures obtained from one million T cells, were considered underestimates. Comparison with aged donors showed that long-lived donors had more naive CD4+ cells and higher diversity. Naive T cell percentage showed a strong correlation with the diversity of TCR beta.

This clonotype has a count of ten or more. Antigen specificity is unknown. Then a second PCR, running about 6 to 12 cycles, was carried out with a sample-barcoded 5' primer and a J-beta primer mix. In TCRdb, the 5' RACE reads were re-called with MiXCR into one record per CDR3 protein. This table holds some 1.4 million distinct CDR3 sequences, around 39% found once. The donors, aged 6 to 90, were healthy Caucasians from Russia. Trimming left V 8 bases short and J 4 bases short, with 12 bases between. This CDR3 is 12 amino acids long. Per the germline V gene, CDR1 is MNHEY and CDR2 is SMNVEV (reference sequence).

The specimen sequenced was blood. This chain joins TRBV27 and TRBJ2-7; TRBD2 might be the D (5 bases). The sequence was obtained from a woman under 30 in good health. Here the CDR3 DNA reads TGTGCCAGCTCGCTTTCGGGGTACGAGCAGTACTTC. It specifies CASSLSGYEQYF.